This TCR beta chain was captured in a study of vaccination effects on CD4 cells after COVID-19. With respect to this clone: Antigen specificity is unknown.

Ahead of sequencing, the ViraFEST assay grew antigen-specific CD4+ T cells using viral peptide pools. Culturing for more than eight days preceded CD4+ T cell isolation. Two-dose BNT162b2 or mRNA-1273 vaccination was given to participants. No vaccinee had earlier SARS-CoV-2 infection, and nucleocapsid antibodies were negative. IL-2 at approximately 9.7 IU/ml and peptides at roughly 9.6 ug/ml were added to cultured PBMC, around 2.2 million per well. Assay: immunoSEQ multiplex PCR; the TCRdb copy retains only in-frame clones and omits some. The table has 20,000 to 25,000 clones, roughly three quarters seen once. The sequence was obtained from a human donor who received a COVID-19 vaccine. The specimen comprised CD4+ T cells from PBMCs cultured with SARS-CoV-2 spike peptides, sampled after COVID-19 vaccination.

The DNA for the CDR3 is TGCAGCGTTGAGGGCCGCAGGGGCAATGGCTACACCTTC. This codes for CSVEGRRGNGYTF. The chain combines TRBV29-1 with TRBJ1-2; D may be TRBD1 (6 bases). The ends were cut back, 3 bases at V and 6 bases at J, with 14 bases in the middle. The CDR3 runs 13 residues. The germline gives CDR1 SQVTM, CDR2 ANQGSEA.